The 12 T cell receptor beta chains below all came from one sample that was sequenced in a study of glioma-infiltrating T cells after dendritic cell vaccination. The table came from immunoSEQ multiplex PCR; TCRdb's copy has only in-frame clones and leaves some out. The repertoire holds tens of thousands of clones, with approximately 90% as singletons. Material: blood, obtained before dendritic cell vaccination. The receptors derive from a human donor with glioblastoma.

The genes are TRBV5-6 and TRBJ2-3, with TRBD1 identical over 7 bases. This CDR3 is built from 15 residues. Unmatched junction bases numbered 6, after V lost 2 bases and J lost 3 bases. The germline V gene encodes CDR1 SGHDT and CDR2 YYEEEE. The chain's CDR3 is CASSLQGFGTDTQYF. The CDR3 coding sequence is TGTGCCAGCAGCTTACAGGGGTTTGGAACAGATACGCAGTATTTT.

In nucleotides, the CDR3 is TGTGCCTGGAGTGTAGGACAGGGGGCTGGCTACACCTTC. Residues: CAWSVGQGAGYTF. The chain is built from TRBV30 and TRBJ1-2; 11 bases fit TRBD1. Germline trimming cut 0 bases from V and 7 bases from J; bases unmatched to any gene: 1. Germline CDR1 is GTSNPN and CDR2 is SVGIG (reference sequence). CDR3 length equals 13 residues. Full variable domain (remainder filled in from reference TRBV30 and TRBJ1-2): SQTIHQWPATLVQPVGSPLSLECTVEGTSNPNLYWYRQAAGRGLQLLFYSVGIGQISSEVPQNLSASRPQDRQFILSSKKLLLSDSGFYLCAWSVGQGAGYTFGSGTRLTVV.

The chain combines TRBV29-1 with TRBJ1-3; TRBD1 matches 8 bases. Germline CDR1 is SQVTM and CDR2 is ANQGSEA. The CDR3 is made up of 13 amino acids. The V gene end was trimmed by 7 bases and the J gene end by 3 bases; junction bases not matched to a gene: 5. CDR3 loop: CSAQGAVGNTIYF. In DNA form, the CDR3 reads TGCAGCGCCCAGGGGGCCGTTGGAAACACCATATATTTT.

The chain joins TRBV4-1 to TRBJ1-1; D ambiguous. V was cut by 6 bases and J by 4 bases, with 12 bases left in between. Looked up from germline, CDR1 is MGHRA and CDR2 is YSYEKL. The CDR3 consists of 13 residues. The CDR3 protein is CASRLRRGTEAFF. In DNA form, the CDR3 reads TGCGCCAGCAGATTGCGACGGGGCACTGAAGCTTTCTTT.

The table lists this clone with a count of one. The rearrangement joins TRBV2 to TRBJ2-6; D possibly corresponds to TRBD2 (5 bases). The V gene's germline CDR1 is SNHLY and CDR2 FYNNEI. The CDR3 is 13 amino acids. Deletions cut 2 bases from V and 12 bases from J, with 11 bases between. As DNA, the CDR3 is TGTGCCAGCAGTGAAATGGCGGGCACCGTCCTGACTTTC. Protein: CASSEMAGTVLTF. The complete variable domain, with remaining parts taken from reference TRBV2 and TRBJ2-6, reads EPEVTQTPSHQVTQMGQEVILRCVPISNHLYFYWYRQILGQKVEFLVSFYNNEISEKSEIFDDQFSVERPDGSNFTLKIRSTKLEDSAMYFCASSEMAGTVLTFGAGSRLTVL.

The chain is built from TRBV4-2 and TRBJ2-2; 14 bases match TRBD2. Trimming cost V 4 bases and J 0 bases; bases outside gene matches: 10. Germline V gives CDR1 LGHNA, CDR2 YNFKEQ. CDR3 length equals 20 residues. As DNA, the CDR3 is TGTGCCAGCAGCCTATCCAGGGGGACTAGCGGGGGACCGAACACCGGGGAGCTGTTTTTT. Translating it yields CASSLSRGTSGGPNTGELFF.

This chain links TRBV27 with TRBJ2-5; 10 bases map to TRBD2. With 0 bases clipped from V and 2 bases from J, the junction kept 6 bases outside the gene matches. The CDR3 extends over 17 amino acids. The germline gives CDR1 MNHEY, CDR2 SMNVEV (reference sequence). The CDR3 sequence is CASSLSGGSGGQETQYF. In DNA form, the CDR3 reads TGTGCCAGCAGTTTATCTGGTGGTAGCGGGGGGCAAGAGACCCAGTACTTC.

The chain carries TRBV5-6 and TRBJ2-7, with 7 bases fitting TRBD1. With 3 bases clipped from V and 2 bases from J, the junction kept 8 bases outside the gene matches. Germline lookup yields CDR1 SGHDT and CDR2 YYEEEE. The CDR3 has 15 residues. The CDR3 loop is CASSYGTALTYEQYF. The CDR3 DNA reads as TGTGCCAGCAGCTACGGGACAGCGTTAACCTACGAGCAGTACTTC.

A word on this clone: A junction end diverges from the germline sequence, so it may reflect a read error. The chain is built from TRBV5-6 and TRBJ1-6, with 8 bases matching TRBD1. The CDR3 spans 15 residues. CDR1 is SGHDT and CDR2 is YYEEEE in the germline V gene. The chain's CDR3 is CASSFSDRVNSPLHF. CDR3 nucleotide sequence: TGTGCCAGCAGCTTCTCGGACAGGGTAAATTCCCCCCTCCACTTT. Full variable domain (rest looked up from reference TRBV5-6 and TRBJ1-6): DAGVTQSPTHLIKTRGQQVTLRCSPKSGHDTVSWYQQALGQGPQFIFQYYEEEERQRGNFPDRFSGHQFPNYSSELNVNALLLGDSALYLCASSFSDRVNSPLHFGNGTRLTVT.

This sequence joins TRBV2 and TRBJ1-5; the match to TRBD1 covers 9 bases. Germline CDR1 and CDR2: SNHLY and FYNNEI. The CDR3 extends over 15 amino acids. V dropped 6 bases and J dropped 4; count of bases not matched to a gene: 7. CDR3 loop: CASSPTGGYNQPQHF. CDR3 nucleotides: TGTGCCAGCAGCCCCACAGGGGGCTATAATCAGCCCCAGCATTTT.

This clone was seen just once. The genes are TRBV27 and TRBJ2-5, with D possibly being TRBD2 (6 bases). The end of the DNA is better explained by TRBJ2-7, so the J call may be wrong. The CDR3 has 15 amino acids. The germline gives CDR1 MNHEY, CDR2 SMNVEV (reference sequence). The CDR3 DNA reads as TGTGCCAGCAGTAGCCTCGGGACTCCCCGCTACGAGCAGTACTTC. Translation: CASSSLGTPRYEQYF.

This clone was seen just once. CDR3 protein: CASSSFYEQYF. DNA of the CDR3: TGTGCCAGCAGCTCCTTCTACGAGCAGTACTTC. This chain uses TRBV7-2 with TRBJ2-7; D remains ambiguous. The CDR3 runs 11 residues. Trimming removed 4 bases from V and 3 bases from J, with 4 bases in between. The germline V gene has CDR1 SGHTA and CDR2 FQGNSA. The whole variable domain, filled in from reference TRBV7-2 and TRBJ2-7, reads GAGVSQSPSNKVTEKGKDVELRCDPISGHTALYWYRQSLGQGLEFLIYFQGNSAPDKSGLPSDRFSAERTGGSVSTLTIQRTQQEDSAVYLCASSSFYEQYFGPGTRLTVT.